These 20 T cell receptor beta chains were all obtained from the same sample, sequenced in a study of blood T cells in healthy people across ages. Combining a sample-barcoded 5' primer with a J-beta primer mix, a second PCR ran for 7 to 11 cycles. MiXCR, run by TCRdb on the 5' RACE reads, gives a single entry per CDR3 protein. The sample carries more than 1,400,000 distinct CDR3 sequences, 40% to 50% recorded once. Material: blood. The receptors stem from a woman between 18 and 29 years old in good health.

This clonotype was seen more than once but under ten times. The CDR3 nucleotides are TGTGCCAGCAGCTTAGTGGCAGTCATGAACACTGAAGCTTTCTTT. Translated, it gives CASSLVAVMNTEAFF. The genes are TRBV7-2 and TRBJ1-1; D unresolved. V was pared by 1 base and J by 0 bases, with 9 bases between. In germline, CDR1 is SGHTA, CDR2 FQGNSA. The CDR3 covers 15 residues.

CDR3 region: CASSSGTSGRGFNEQFF. The CDR3 coding sequence is TGTGCCAGCAGCTCCGGGACTAGCGGGAGAGGTTTCAATGAGCAGTTCTTC. V usage is TRBV7-2 and J usage is TRBJ2-1; 14 bases are a match to TRBD2. There are 17 residues in the CDR3. The ends lost 4 bases at V and 6 bases at J; junction bases unmatched: 8. The germline CDR1 and CDR2 sequences are SGHTA and FQGNSA.

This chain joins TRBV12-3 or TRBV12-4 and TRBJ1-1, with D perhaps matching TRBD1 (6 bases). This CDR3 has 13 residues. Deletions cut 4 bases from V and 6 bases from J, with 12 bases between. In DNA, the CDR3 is TGTGCCAGCAGTTCCAACAGGGAATCTGAAGCTTTCTTT. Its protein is CASSSNRESEAFF.

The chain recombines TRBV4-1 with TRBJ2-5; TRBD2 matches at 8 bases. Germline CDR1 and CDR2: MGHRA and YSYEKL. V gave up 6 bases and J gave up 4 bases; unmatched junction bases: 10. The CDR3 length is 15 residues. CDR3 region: CASSGLSGGRETQYF. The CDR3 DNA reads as TGCGCCAGCAGTGGCTTGTCGGGGGGGCGAGAGACCCAGTACTTC.

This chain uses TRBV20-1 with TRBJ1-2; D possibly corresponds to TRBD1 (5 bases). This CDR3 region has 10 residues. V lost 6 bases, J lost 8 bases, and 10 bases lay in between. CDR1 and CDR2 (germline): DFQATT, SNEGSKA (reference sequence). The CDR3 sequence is CSARDGGYTF. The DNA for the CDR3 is TGCAGTGCCAGGGACGGGGGCTACACCTTC.

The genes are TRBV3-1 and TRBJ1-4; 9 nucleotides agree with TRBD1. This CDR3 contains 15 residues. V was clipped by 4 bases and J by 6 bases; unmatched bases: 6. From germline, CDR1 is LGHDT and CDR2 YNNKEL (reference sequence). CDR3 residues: CASSRAQGAHEKLFF. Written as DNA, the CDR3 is TGTGCCAGCAGCCGAGCACAGGGGGCGCATGAAAAACTGTTTTTT.

CDR3 sequence (DNA): TGTGCCAGCAGACCTCGTGGGGAGAGGGCGGCGGGTGGACGCTCAGATACGCAGTATTTT. Translation: CASRPRGERAAGGRSDTQYF. The chain has TRBV28 and TRBJ2-3; maybe TRBD2 (5 bases). Trimming took 6 bases from V and 4 from J, leaving 32 bases between them. This CDR3 has 20 amino acids. CDR1 and CDR2 from the germline V gene are MDHEN and SYDVKM. The whole variable domain, remainder taken from reference TRBV28 and TRBJ2-3, is DVKVTQSSRYLVKRTGEKVFLECVQDMDHENMFWYRQDPGLGLRLIYFSYDVKMKEKGDIPEGYSVSREKKERFSLILESASTNQTSMYLCASRPRGERAAGGRSDTQYFGPGTRLTVL.

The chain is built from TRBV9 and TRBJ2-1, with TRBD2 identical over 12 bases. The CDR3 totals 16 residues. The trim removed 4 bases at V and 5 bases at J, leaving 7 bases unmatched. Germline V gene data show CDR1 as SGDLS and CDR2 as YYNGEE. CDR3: CASSPRTSGTDNEQFF. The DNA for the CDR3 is TGTGCCAGCAGCCCCCGGACTAGCGGGACAGACAATGAGCAGTTCTTC.

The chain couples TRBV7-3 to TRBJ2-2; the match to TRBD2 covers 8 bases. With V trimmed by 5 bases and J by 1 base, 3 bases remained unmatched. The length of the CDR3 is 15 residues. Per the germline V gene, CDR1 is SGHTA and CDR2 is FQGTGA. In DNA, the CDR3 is TGTGCCAGCAGCCCCGGGGGGGGGAACACCGGGGAGCTGTTTTTT. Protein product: CASSPGGGNTGELFF. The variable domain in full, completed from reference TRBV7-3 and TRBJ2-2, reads GAGVSQTPSNKVTEKGKYVELRCDPISGHTALYWYRQSLGQGPEFLIYFQGTGAADDSGLPNDRFFAVRPEGSVSTLKIQRTERGDSAVYLCASSPGGGNTGELFFGEGSRLTVL.

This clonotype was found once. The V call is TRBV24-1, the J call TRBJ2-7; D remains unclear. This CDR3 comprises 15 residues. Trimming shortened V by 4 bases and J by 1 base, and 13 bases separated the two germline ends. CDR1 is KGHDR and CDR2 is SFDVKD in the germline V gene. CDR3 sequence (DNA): TGTGCCACCAGTGACGCCCAAAGCCGGTCCTACGAGCAGTACTTC. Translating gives CATSDAQSRSYEQYF.

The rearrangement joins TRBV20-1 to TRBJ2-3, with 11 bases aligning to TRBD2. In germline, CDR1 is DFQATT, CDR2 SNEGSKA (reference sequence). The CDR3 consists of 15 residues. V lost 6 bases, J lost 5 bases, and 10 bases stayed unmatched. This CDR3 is CSALELAGEVDTQYF. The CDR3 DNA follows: TGCAGTGCCCTGGAACTAGCGGGAGAGGTAGATACGCAGTATTTT.

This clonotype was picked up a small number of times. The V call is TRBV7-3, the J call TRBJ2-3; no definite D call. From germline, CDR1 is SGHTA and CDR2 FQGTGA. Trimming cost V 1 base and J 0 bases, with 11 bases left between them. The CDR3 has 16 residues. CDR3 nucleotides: TGTGCCAGCAGCTTAAGTATTAGTTCTAGCACAGATACGCAGTATTTT. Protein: CASSLSISSSTDTQYF.

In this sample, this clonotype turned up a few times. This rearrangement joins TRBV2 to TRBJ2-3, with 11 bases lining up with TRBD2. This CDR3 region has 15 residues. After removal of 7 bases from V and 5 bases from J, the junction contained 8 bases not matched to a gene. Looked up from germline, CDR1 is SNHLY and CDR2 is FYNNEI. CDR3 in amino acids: CASTGGLAGGDTQYF. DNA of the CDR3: TGTGCCAGCACCGGGGGGCTAGCGGGGGGAGATACGCAGTATTTT.

CDR3 bases: TGTGCCAGCCGGACAGACCCCTACAATGAGCAGTTCTTC. Protein sequence: CASRTDPYNEQFF. This chain connects TRBV27 to TRBJ2-1; D is perhaps TRBD1 (6 bases). The germline V gene encodes CDR1 MNHEY and CDR2 SMNVEV (reference sequence). The ends were cut back, 8 bases at V and 2 bases at J, with 10 bases in the middle. CDR3 length: 13 residues.

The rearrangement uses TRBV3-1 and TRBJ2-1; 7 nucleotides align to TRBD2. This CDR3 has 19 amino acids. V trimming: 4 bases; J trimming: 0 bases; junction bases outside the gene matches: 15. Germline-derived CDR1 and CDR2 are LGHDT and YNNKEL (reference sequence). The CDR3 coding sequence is TGTGCCAGCAGCCCTCGATTCCGGACGGCGGGGGACTCCTACAATGAGCAGTTCTTC. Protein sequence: CASSPRFRTAGDSYNEQFF.

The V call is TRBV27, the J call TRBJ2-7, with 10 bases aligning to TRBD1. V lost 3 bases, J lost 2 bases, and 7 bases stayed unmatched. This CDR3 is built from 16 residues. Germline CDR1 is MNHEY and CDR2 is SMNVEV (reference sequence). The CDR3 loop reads CASSFTGTGVTYEQYF. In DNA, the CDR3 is TGTGCCAGCAGTTTTACCGGGACAGGGGTAACCTACGAGCAGTACTTC.

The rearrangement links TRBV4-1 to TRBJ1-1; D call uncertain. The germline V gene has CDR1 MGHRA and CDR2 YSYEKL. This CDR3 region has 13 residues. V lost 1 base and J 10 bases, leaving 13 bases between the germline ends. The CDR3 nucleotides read TGCGCCAGCAGCCAAGCGTATAGGCTCGGAGCTTTCTTT. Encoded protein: CASSQAYRLGAFF.

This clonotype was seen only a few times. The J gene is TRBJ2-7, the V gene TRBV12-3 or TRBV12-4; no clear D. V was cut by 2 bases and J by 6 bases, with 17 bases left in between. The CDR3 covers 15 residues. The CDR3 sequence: CASSLMSDSLVEQYF. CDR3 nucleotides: TGTGCCAGCAGTTTAATGTCAGATTCTCTCGTCGAGCAGTACTTC.

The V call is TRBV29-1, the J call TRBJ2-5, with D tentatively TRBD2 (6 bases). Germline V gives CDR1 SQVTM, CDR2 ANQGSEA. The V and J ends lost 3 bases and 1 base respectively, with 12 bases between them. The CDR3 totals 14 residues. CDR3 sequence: CSVDARRGQETQYF. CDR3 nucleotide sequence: TGCAGCGTTGATGCCCGGCGGGGCCAAGAGACCCAGTACTTC.

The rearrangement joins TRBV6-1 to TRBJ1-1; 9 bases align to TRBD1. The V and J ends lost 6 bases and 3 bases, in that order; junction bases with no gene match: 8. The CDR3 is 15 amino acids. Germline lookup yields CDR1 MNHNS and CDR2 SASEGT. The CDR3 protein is CASREHGQGYTEAFF. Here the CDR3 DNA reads TGTGCCAGCAGAGAACACGGACAGGGGTACACTGAAGCTTTCTTT.